This record looks at one T cell receptor beta chain sequence and its context. Its cognate antigen is unknown. This table comes from immunoSEQ multiplex PCR, and its TCRdb copy is limited to in-frame clones, with some not included. The sample contains about 400,000 clones, about 88% of which appear only once. Germline CDR1 reads MGHRA; CDR2 reads YSYEKL. V gave up 5 bases and J gave up 4 bases, with 14 bases separating them. This CDR3 comprises 15 residues. These data belong to a study of Ad26.COV2.S vaccination and SARS-CoV-2 variants. Study summary: Administration of Ad26.COV2.S was intramuscular, either once or twice 56 days apart.

Treatment given: over 15 received Ad26.COV2.S at low or high dose, single or two shots; about 5 received placebo; per-sample allocation not given. All samples were drawn on day 63, counting from the first vaccine or placebo injection. In the vaccine, an Ad26 vector expressed the SARS-CoV-2 spike of the Wuhan strain. Study findings and constraints: The TCR-based breadth and depth measures might underestimate overall T cell responses. Breadth of non-spike TCRs did not differ between vaccinees and placebo recipients.

J is TRBJ1-4 and V is TRBV4-1; D uncertain. Sequencing was performed on peripheral blood, taken in a trial of Ad26.COV2.S vaccine versus placebo. This TCR was recovered from a person aged 18 to 65 who received the Ad26.COV2.S COVID-19 vaccine or a placebo. For the CDR3, the DNA is TGCGCCAGCAGCTCCCAGTGGGTCCTTAATGAAAAACTGTTTTTT. Amino acids: CASSSQWVLNEKLFF.